The clone carrying this TCR beta chain was counted ten times or more. No antigen is known for it. The data originate from a study of Graves' ophthalmopathy and Graves' hyperthyroidism. General observations from the study: Most thyroid clonotypes with frequency above 0.001 were detected in blood too. The model reached approximately 70% sensitivity and 72.22% specificity for predicting ophthalmopathy progression.

The authors amplified TCR beta CDR3 regions, and they did so from RNA transcripts for repertoire sequencing. The first round was an RT-PCR with HTBI primers, and the second round was a multiplex PCR. TCRdb used MiXCR to reprocess the multiplex PCR reads, holding one entry per CDR3 protein. Among about 700,000 distinct CDR3 sequences listed, around 40% were seen once. Certain patients, namely those with other autoimmune diseases, uncontrolled infections, pregnancy or lactation, were excluded. Isolation of PBMCs was performed using about 9 ml of fresh peripheral blood. Trimming left V 1 base short and J 0 bases short, with 9 bases between. This CDR3 contains 15 residues. The germline V gene has CDR1 SGHTA and CDR2 FQGNSA.

This receptor was taken from an adult man with Graves' ophthalmopathy. Material for sequencing was peripheral blood. V is TRBV7-2 and J is TRBJ1-2; D is undetermined. This CDR3 reads CASSLGAVANYGYTF. CDR3 in DNA: TGTGCCAGCAGCTTAGGGGCAGTAGCTAACTATGGCTACACCTTC.